This TCR beta chain was recovered during a study of blood T cell repertoires in COVID-19. Study-wide background: Italy, Spain and the United States were the sources of the convalescent and acute COVID-19 samples. The analysed material was cDNA or gDNA that came from T cells, B-cell-depleted T cells, or PBMCs.

The protocol was immunoSEQ multiplex PCR, while the TCRdb copy is restricted to in-frame clones and leaves out a portion. The sample records 140,000 to 150,000 clones, around 89% being singletons. This TCR derives from a man aged 55-75 years with active or convalescent COVID-19. The specimen sequenced was peripheral blood.

The CDR3 here is CASRGNLNQPQHF. The CDR3 region has the DNA TGTGCCAGTCGTGGCAACCTCAATCAGCCCCAGCATTTT. This rearrangement joins TRBV19 to TRBJ1-5; D is ambiguous. V was clipped by 8 bases and J by 3 bases, with 11 bases between them. The CDR3 totals 13 residues. Germline CDR1 LNHDA, CDR2 SQIVND (reference sequence).